The following is a T cell receptor beta chain sequence with its context. What it binds is unknown. Repeated repertoire sampling spanned the course of chemoradiotherapy. These data originate in a study of chemoradiotherapy in HPV16-positive cancers. Points from the study as a whole: Non-HPV-specific T cells did not expand in tumors during treatment, whereas candidate HPV-specific clones and E7-related motifs did. Functional assays defining HPV-specific T cells used only two HPV16-positive patients. HPV-responsive T-cell expansion during chemoradiotherapy was linked to improved recurrence-free survival in HPV16-positive patients.

TCRdb keeps only in-frame clones here, not all; method: immunoSEQ multiplex PCR. The sample lists approximately 680 clones; around nine tenths were seen once. Trimming removed 4 bases from V and 5 bases from J, with 9 bases in between. CDR3 length: 12 amino acids. Germline CDR1 is GTSNPN and CDR2 is SVGIG (reference sequence). Specimen: tumor tissue, collected from a patient who underwent chemoradiotherapy. The receptor comes from a human donor with HPV-associated anogenital cancer. The chain couples TRBV30 to TRBJ1-5; D is unresolved. The CDR3 sequence is CAWNENDQPQHF. CDR3 DNA sequence: TGTGCCTGGAATGAAAATGATCAGCCCCAGCATTTT.